Shown below are 3 T cell receptor beta chains from a single sample sequenced in a study of blood T cell repertoires in COVID-19. Generated by immunoSEQ multiplex PCR, the TCRdb table keeps only in-frame clones and is missing some. The top ten hold 3.5% to 4% of the sample, which has 95,000 to 150,000 clones, around 81% seen once. The sample comprised peripheral blood. These receptor sequences come from a woman aged 50 to 60 with acute or convalescent COVID-19.

The J gene is TRBJ2-5, the V gene TRBV11-1; 7 positions match TRBD1. The CDR3 has 13 amino acids. Looked up from germline, CDR1 is SGHAT and CDR2 is FQDESV (reference sequence). The V segment lost 5 bases and the J segment 2 bases; nucleotides outside the gene matches: 2. The DNA for the CDR3 is TGTGCCAGCAGCACGGACAGGCAAGAGACCCAGTACTTC. Amino acid sequence: CASSTDRQETQYF.

In DNA, the CDR3 is TGTGCCAGCAGCCCTGGGAGGACCCTCGAGCAGTACTTC. It codes for CASSPGRTLEQYF. The J gene is TRBJ2-7, the V gene TRBV3-1 (or the pseudogene TRBV3-2); tentative D call: TRBD2 (6 bases). CDR3 size: 13 residues. The V end lost 4 bases, the J end lost 6 bases, and 13 bases lay between the germline ends. The germline gives CDR1 LGHDT, CDR2 YNNKEL (reference sequence).

V is TRBV5-4 and J is TRBJ1-2, with D perhaps matching TRBD1 (6 bases). V was shortened by 5 bases and J by 4 bases, with 15 bases between the two germline ends. Per the germline V gene, CDR1 is SGHNT and CDR2 is YYREEE (reference sequence). There are 14 residues in the CDR3. CDR3 amino acids: CASSSQGTGYGYTF. For the CDR3, the DNA is TGTGCCAGCAGTAGTCAGGGGACGGGCTATGGCTACACCTTC.